Presented here are 10 T cell receptor beta chains from one specimen sequenced in a study of CD8 T cells in Susac syndrome. Random hexamers served to reverse transcribe roughly 0.5 to 1 ug RNA. TCRdb reanalysed the immunoSEQ multiplex PCR reads using MiXCR and keeps one entry per CDR3 protein. The profile shows roughly 150,000 distinct CDR3 sequences, over 95% of them singletons. Sequencing was carried out using CD8+ T cells from PBMCs. All receptors derive from a human donor with multiple sclerosis.

V is TRBV20-1 and J is TRBJ1-5; weak D call: TRBD1 (5 bases). In germline, CDR1 is DFQATT, CDR2 SNEGSKA (reference sequence). The CDR3 totals 14 residues. V lost 3 bases to trimming and J lost 1 base, with 10 bases between them. The CDR3 bases are TGCAGTGCTAGCGGACATTCGAGCAATCAGCCCCAGCATTTT. Translation gives CSASGHSSNQPQHF.

J is TRBJ2-1 and V is TRBV19, with 13 positions matching TRBD2. CDR3 size: 16 residues. Trimming cost V 4 bases and J 9 bases; bases outside gene matches: 9. Germline CDR1 LNHDA, CDR2 SQIVND (reference sequence). The chain's CDR3 is CASSTQLAGGPGEQFF. The CDR3 region has the DNA TGTGCCAGTAGTACCCAACTAGCGGGGGGGCCAGGTGAGCAGTTCTTC.

J is TRBJ2-1 and V is TRBV11-2, with 9 bases identical to TRBD2. Looked up from germline, CDR1 is SGHAT and CDR2 is FQNNGV. The J segment lost 4 bases and the V segment lost 5 bases, leaving 6 bases of the junction unmatched. This CDR3 comprises 15 residues. The chain's CDR3 is CASSDSGGGYNEQFF. As DNA, the CDR3 is TGTGCCAGCAGCGATAGCGGGGGAGGGTACAATGAGCAGTTCTTC.

The rearrangement uses TRBV20-1 and TRBJ2-2; 7 nucleotides agree with TRBD1. From germline, CDR1 is DFQATT and CDR2 SNEGSKA (reference sequence). Trimming took 1 base from V and 4 from J; bases not matched to a gene: 9. The CDR3 is made up of 16 amino acids. The CDR3 reads CSARALRGQSTGELFF. CDR3 in DNA: TGCAGTGCTAGAGCCCTCCGGGGACAGAGCACCGGGGAGCTGTTTTTT.

The chain links TRBV18 to TRBJ1-1, with D tentatively TRBD1 (6 bases). V was cut by 6 bases and J by 1 base, with 18 bases left in between. Germline V gene data show CDR1 as KGHSH and CDR2 as LQKENI. The CDR3 has 16 residues. Here the CDR3 reads CASSPYPGAQNTEAFF. The CDR3 bases are TGTGCCAGCTCCCCCTACCCAGGGGCGCAGAACACTGAAGCTTTCTTT.

V gene TRBV14 combines with J gene TRBJ2-6; D remains ambiguous. Germline values: CDR1 SGHDN, CDR2 FVKESK. The CDR3 has 15 amino acids. Between the trimmed V and J ends, which lost 0 bases and 2 bases, there was a span of 5 bases. This chain's CDR3 is CASSQELPGANVLTF. The DNA of the CDR3 is TGTGCCAGCAGCCAAGAACTCCCTGGGGCCAACGTCCTGACTTTC.

The rearrangement links TRBV23-1 to TRBJ2-6, with 11 bases identical to TRBD1. TRBV23-1 counts as an open reading frame of uncertain function. Trimming took 0 bases from V and 6 from J; bases not matched to a gene: 7. The CDR3 loop spans 18 amino acids. The CDR3 loop is CASSQSLDRGREANVLTF. The DNA for the CDR3 is TGCGCCAGCAGTCAATCCCTGGACAGGGGGCGTGAGGCCAACGTCCTGACTTTC.

The chain links TRBV11-2 to TRBJ2-1; no reliable D call. CDR1 is SGHAT, CDR2 FQNNGV, per germline. The CDR3 is 12 residues long. The germline V and J ends were trimmed by 5 bases and 12 bases, with 14 bases remaining between them. The CDR3 nucleotides read TGTGCCAGCAGCACAGAGCCCTCCCGGCAGTTCTTC. It codes for CASSTEPSRQFF.

The genes are TRBV29-1 and TRBJ1-1; no reliable D call. The germline gives CDR1 SQVTM, CDR2 ANQGSEA. V shed 0 bases and J shed 4 bases, with 15 bases lying between them. The CDR3 contains 15 residues. The CDR3 loop reads CSVEDPRGLATEAFF. The CDR3 DNA reads as TGCAGCGTTGAAGATCCGAGAGGGTTGGCCACTGAAGCTTTCTTT.

This chain joins TRBV29-1 and TRBJ2-7; a weak D match, TRBD1 (5 bases). The V end lost 1 base, the J end lost 2 bases, and 9 bases lay between the germline ends. Germline V gene sequence: CDR1 SQVTM, CDR2 ANQGSEA. This CDR3 comprises 13 residues. The CDR3 region is CSVEGGAPYEQYF. Here the CDR3 DNA reads TGCAGCGTTGAAGGTGGGGCACCCTACGAGCAGTACTTC.